The entry below gives a single TCR beta chain sequence along with its context. These data come from a study of Ad26.COV2.S vaccination and SARS-CoV-2 variants. Study background: Donor got 5x10^10 or 1x10^11 viral particles of Ad26.COV2.S.

Noted treatment: about 20 received Ad26.COV2.S at low or high dose, single or two shots; about 5 received placebo; per-sample allocation not given. Following the first vaccine or placebo injection, samples were taken on day 63. Sequencing was performed with immunoSEQ multiplex PCR; in TCRdb, only in-frame clones are kept and a portion is missing. Of 320,000 or so clones listed, 85% to 90% were seen once; the top ten hold around 5.5%. Germline CDR1 and CDR2: MNHEY and SVGAGI. Trimming removed 2 bases from V and 8 bases from J, with 18 bases in between. This CDR3 is 15 amino acids long. V and J are TRBV6-5 and TRBJ1-2, with D possibly matching TRBD1 (5 bases). Sequenced here: peripheral blood, sampled in a trial of Ad26.COV2.S vaccine versus placebo. The sequence came from a person aged 18-65 years who received the Ad26.COV2.S COVID-19 vaccine or a placebo. The CDR3 sequence is CASSYRRKEGSGYTF. The CDR3 nucleotides read TGTGCCAGCAGTTACCGACGGAAGGAGGGGTCGGGCTACACCTTC.